The T cell receptor beta chain described here comes from a study of control samples from healthy donors and cancer patients (TCRdb year 2020). The library came from the immunoSEQ multiplex PCR assay. TCRdb holds this immuneACCESS table with in-frame rearrangements only. Some clones are missing; in checked studies, unresolved V genes explain under half, and the rest has no known cause. This sample is represented by approximately 170,000 clones; more than 80% of them were singletons. 1.3% to 1.5% of the sample is held by the ten biggest clonotypes. The CDR3 has 15 amino acids, counting the end cysteine and phenylalanine. Only the CDR3 part of the read is kept: 45 bases, read in frame from the first base. V lost 4 bases and J lost 5 bases, and the count of bases not matched to a germline gene is 11. Per the germline V gene (reference sequence), SGHNT is the CDR1 and YYREEE is the CDR2. In this sample, this clone turned up once. It lacks a known antigen. There are no base qualities to consult, and no much larger clone falls within one base.

The sequenced sample was blood. The TCR was taken from a man in his thirties or forties in good health. The rearranged segments are TRBV5-4 and TRBJ2-5, and 7 junctional nucleotides match TRBD2. The DNA sequence follows: TGTGCCAGCAGCGCCGAGAGCGGGGTAGGGGAGACCCAGTACTTC. Translated, it reads CASSAESGVGETQYF.